This T cell receptor (beta chain) was retrieved from a study of T cell responses to AZD1222 COVID-19 vaccine. General observations from the study: Clonal diversity was possibly underestimated; the donors were predominantly white British and more often female.

A note on this clone: The target antigen is unknown.

Sequencing used immunoSEQ multiplex PCR; TCRdb keeps in-frame clones, though not all of them. The table includes 60,000 to 75,000 clones, roughly 89% detected once. The CDR3 contains 17 residues. The junction had 25 bases not matched to a gene; V was cut back by 7 bases and J by 11 bases. Per germline, CDR1 MNHNY and CDR2 SVGAGI (reference sequence). This specimen consisted of peripheral blood, obtained on day 0 of AZD1222 vaccination. The rearrangement uses TRBV6-6 and TRBJ1-1, with 7 bases aligning to TRBD1. The sequence derives from an adult in good health. The CDR3 loop reads CASTRSGTANLRLGAFF. As DNA, the CDR3 is TGTGCCAGCACCCGATCCGGGACAGCGAATTTGCGCCTAGGGGCTTTCTTT.